This record covers a single T cell receptor beta chain. This sample was included in a study of blood T cell repertoires in COVID-19. In the study overall: Acute and convalescent COVID-19 specimens originated in the United States, Italy and Spain. From T cells, B-cell-depleted T cells, or PBMCs came the material, which was cDNA or gDNA.

Source study methods: Reference gene primers were amplified, and this amplification served to estimate nucleated cell counts. TCRdb's table, derived via immunoSEQ multiplex PCR, lists solely in-frame clones and lacks some. Clone size and V and J calls were adopted from that table, with D and trimming inferred from the DNA. The table records 150,000 to 200,000 clones, about 85% of them present only once. Germline CDR1 reads SGHAT; CDR2 reads FQNNGV. CDR3 length: 12 amino acids. Trimming removed 5 bases at V and 6 bases at J, with 8 bases between. The receptor was isolated from a woman in her 30s with active or convalescent COVID-19. Sequenced: peripheral blood. The genes are TRBV11-2 and TRBJ1-5; D not certain. The CDR3 reads CASSPPGQPQHF. The DNA of the CDR3 is TGTGCCAGCAGCCCACCGGGTCAGCCCCAGCATTTT.